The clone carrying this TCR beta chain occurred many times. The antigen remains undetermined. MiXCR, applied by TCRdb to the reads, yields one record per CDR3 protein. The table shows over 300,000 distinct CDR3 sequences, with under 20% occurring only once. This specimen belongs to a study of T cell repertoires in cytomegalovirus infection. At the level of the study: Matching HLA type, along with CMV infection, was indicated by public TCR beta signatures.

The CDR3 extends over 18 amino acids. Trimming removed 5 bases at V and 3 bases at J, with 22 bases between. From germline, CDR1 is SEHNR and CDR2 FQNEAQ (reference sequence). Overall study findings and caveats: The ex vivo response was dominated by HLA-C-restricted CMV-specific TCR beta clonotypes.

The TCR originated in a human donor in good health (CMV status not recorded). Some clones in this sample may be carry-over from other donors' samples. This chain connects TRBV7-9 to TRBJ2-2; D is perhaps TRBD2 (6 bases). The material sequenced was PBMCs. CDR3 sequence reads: CASSPQTWFQRDTGELFF. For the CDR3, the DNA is TGTGCCAGCAGCCCCCAGACCTGGTTTCAGCGGGACACCGGGGAGCTGTTTTTT. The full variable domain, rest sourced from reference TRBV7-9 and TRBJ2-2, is DTGVSQNPRHKITKRGQNVTFRCDPISEHNRLYWYRQTLGQGPEFLTYFQNEAQLEKSRLLSDRFSAERPKGSFSTLEIQRTEQGDSAMYLCASSPQTWFQRDTGELFFGEGSRLTVL.